The next 28 T cell receptor beta chains were all read from a single sample in a study of T cells in Graves' hyperthyroidism and ophthalmopathy. TCR beta CDR3 sequences were amplified from RNA transcripts. The study used the HTBI primer set for a first-round RT-PCR of the TCR CDR3. TCRdb re-analysed the multiplex PCR reads in MiXCR, keeping a single row per CDR3 protein. The sample includes 450,000 to 600,000 distinct CDR3 sequences, around 15% of them seen just once. The sample was blood. The source is a woman in her thirties or forties with Graves' hyperthyroidism.

This clonotype showed up just a few times. The CDR3 reads CASSLGATRQGSSRQYF. Here the CDR3 DNA reads TGCGCCAGCAGCTTGGGGGCGACGAGACAGGGTAGCTCGAGGCAGTACTTC. The chain joins TRBV5-1 to TRBJ2-7; 7 bases align to TRBD1. There are 17 residues in the CDR3. Per germline, CDR1 SGHRS and CDR2 YFSETQ. V shed 0 bases and J 9 bases; nucleotides not matched to a gene: 18.

In its sample, this clonotype was seen many times. This chain uses TRBV12-3 or TRBV12-4 with TRBJ2-7; 9 nucleotides match TRBD2. The V and J ends lost 6 bases and 2 bases, in that order; junction bases with no gene match: 5. This CDR3 has 14 residues. Here the CDR3 reads CASRLSGSAYEQYF. The CDR3 DNA sequence: TGTGCCAGCAGACTTAGCGGGAGTGCCTACGAGCAGTACTTC.

Many counts were recorded for this clonotype. The CDR3 nucleotides read TGTGCCAGCAGTCCCGGGGAGGGACAGACAATCTACGAGCAGTACTTC. Translation gives CASSPGEGQTIYEQYF. The chain couples TRBV6-1 to TRBJ2-7; D is perhaps TRBD1 or TRBD2 (7 bases each). Trimming removed 5 bases from V and 3 bases from J, with 20 bases in between. In germline, CDR1 is MNHNS, CDR2 SASEGT. The CDR3 has 16 amino acids.

V gene TRBV29-1 combines with J gene TRBJ2-7; 8 bases line up with TRBD1. Trimming took 5 bases from V and 4 from J; bases not matched to a gene: 10. Germline V lookup: CDR1 SQVTM, CDR2 ANQGSEA. This CDR3 has 14 amino acids. The CDR3 DNA reads TGCAGCGTTCTTTTACAGGGGGTGTCTTACGAGCAGTACTTC. Its protein product is CSVLLQGVSYEQYF.

This clonotype was counted a few times. This chain connects TRBV6-1 to TRBJ1-4; TRBD1 matches 7 bases. Trimming at V came to 5 bases and at J to 5 bases, leaving 8 bases not matched to a gene. The CDR3 runs to 15 residues. Germline values: CDR1 MNHNS, CDR2 SASEGT. The CDR3 bases are TGTGCCAGCAGTTTTACGACAGGGAGGAATGAAAAACTGTTTTTT. It specifies CASSFTTGRNEKLFF.

In this sample, this clonotype turned up a few times. The gene calls are TRBV12-5 and TRBJ2-7, with D maybe TRBD1 (6 bases). Looked up from germline, CDR1 is LGHNT and CDR2 is FRNRAP. The CDR3 is 14 residues long. CDR3 coding DNA: TGTGCCAGACCACCAGGGGCGTTAGTCTACGAGCAGTACTTC. It codes for CARPPGALVYEQYF.

The sample holds many counts of this clonotype. V is TRBV3-1 and J is TRBJ2-1, with no clear D. Germline V gene data show CDR1 as LGHDT and CDR2 as YNNKEL (reference sequence). The CDR3 has 16 amino acids. The V gene lost 1 base and the J gene lost 1 base, with 11 bases spanning the gap. The CDR3 protein is CASSQVIGLSYNEQFF. CDR3 nucleotide sequence: TGTGCCAGCAGCCAAGTGATAGGGTTGTCCTACAATGAGCAGTTCTTC.

This clonotype has ten or more counts. The chain couples TRBV7-2 to TRBJ2-5, with D unresolved. The ends were cut back, 1 base at V and 2 bases at J, with 8 bases in the middle. This CDR3 spans 14 amino acids. Germline-derived CDR1 and CDR2 are SGHTA and FQGNSA. As DNA, the CDR3 is TGTGCCAGCAGCTTAGTTGTTAGTCAAGAGACCCAGTACTTC. It yields the protein CASSLVVSQETQYF.

There are many counts of this clonotype. This CDR3 reads CASSLARNSLVETQYF. CDR3 nucleotide sequence: TGTGCCAGCAGCTTAGCGCGGAATAGCTTGGTAGAGACCCAGTACTTC. V usage is TRBV7-8 and J usage is TRBJ2-5, with D unresolved. The germline V and J ends were trimmed by 0 bases and 4 bases, with 15 bases remaining between them. Germline V gene lookup returns CDR1 SGHVS and CDR2 FQNEAQ. The CDR3 contains 16 residues.

This clonotype appeared many times. DNA of the CDR3: TGTGCCACCGAAGACAGGGTGGGACAGCCCCAGCATTTT. It yields the protein CATEDRVGQPQHF. The rearrangement uses TRBV24-1 and TRBJ1-5; TRBD1 aligns across 7 bases. V was clipped by 9 bases and J by 7 bases; unmatched bases: 8. CDR1 and CDR2 from the germline V gene are KGHDR and SFDVKD. The length of the CDR3 is 13 residues.

In its sample, this clonotype was seen many times. V and J are TRBV10-3 and TRBJ2-7; the match to TRBD1 covers 8 bases. The CDR3 contains 13 residues. CDR1 and CDR2 (germline): ENHRY, SYGVKD. V lost 6 bases and J lost 4; bases outside the gene matches: 5. The CDR3 spells CAISGTGDYEQYF. The CDR3 region has the DNA TGTGCCATCAGCGGGACAGGCGATTACGAGCAGTACTTC.

This clonotype was seen many times. The chain is built from TRBV20-1 and TRBJ2-7; no definite D call. Between the trimmed V and J ends, which lost 4 bases and 2 bases, there was a span of 9 bases. The CDR3 consists of 12 residues. CDR1 and CDR2 (germline): DFQATT, SNEGSKA (reference sequence). Here the CDR3 reads CSATLLTYEQYF. The CDR3 nucleotides are TGCAGTGCTACTTTACTTACCTACGAGCAGTACTTC.

This clonotype was counted a few times. V usage is TRBV12-3 or TRBV12-4 and J usage is TRBJ2-1, with 7 bases matching TRBD1. The CDR3 runs 16 residues. V dropped 5 bases and J dropped 0; count of bases not matched to a gene: 7. The DNA of the CDR3 is TGTGCCAGCAGTCCAAAGGGGGCGGGCTCCTACAATGAGCAGTTCTTC. Translated, it gives CASSPKGAGSYNEQFF.

This clonotype turned up a few times. The V gene is TRBV28, the J gene TRBJ2-1, with 9 bases matching TRBD2. Germline CDR1 MDHEN, CDR2 SYDVKM. Trimming took 5 bases from V and 0 from J; bases not matched to a gene: 8. The CDR3 is 17 amino acids. In DNA form, the CDR3 reads TGTGCCAGCAGTCTCGGGACTAGCATTTTCTCCTACAATGAGCAGTTCTTC. Translated: CASSLGTSIFSYNEQFF.

This clonotype was counted many times. The chain couples TRBV18 to TRBJ2-1, with D hard to call. Germline V CDR1 and CDR2: KGHSH, LQKENI. The CDR3 covers 14 residues. Trimming removed 3 bases from V and 5 bases from J, with 11 bases in between. CDR3 region: CASSPGSQNNEQFF. In DNA, the CDR3 is TGTGCCAGCTCACCGGGCAGCCAAAACAATGAGCAGTTCTTC.

This clonotype was recorded at least ten times. J is TRBJ2-2 and V is TRBV3-1; 7 bases are a match to TRBD2. This CDR3 comprises 16 residues. The J segment lost 2 bases and the V segment lost 4 bases, leaving 7 bases of the junction unmatched. CDR1 is LGHDT and CDR2 is YNNKEL in the germline V gene (reference sequence). The CDR3 reads CASSLTSVGNTGELFF. The CDR3 region has the DNA TGTGCCAGCAGCCTAACTAGCGTGGGCAACACCGGGGAGCTGTTTTTT.

This clonotype was recorded at least ten times. This chain uses TRBV5-1 with TRBJ1-1; the match to TRBD1 covers 7 bases. The CDR3 consists of 13 residues. J gave up 7 bases and V 4 bases, and 7 bases lay outside the gene matches. Germline CDR1 is SGHRS and CDR2 is YFSETQ. The CDR3 sequence: CASSGGTEIEAFF. The CDR3 region has the DNA TGCGCCAGCAGCGGAGGGACAGAGATTGAAGCTTTCTTT.

This clonotype was observed at least ten times. The genes are TRBV28 and TRBJ2-5; the D call may be TRBD1 or TRBD2 (6 bases each). Between the trimmed V and J ends, which lost 6 bases and 5 bases, there was a span of 25 bases. Germline values: CDR1 MDHEN, CDR2 SYDVKM. The CDR3 is 17 amino acids. CDR3 DNA sequence: TGTGCCAGCAGCCCCGGTAGATTGGAGGGGGGTTGGGAGACCCAGTACTTC. It codes for CASSPGRLEGGWETQYF.

Ten or more counts support this clonotype. The V and J genes are TRBV28 and TRBJ1-5, with D maybe TRBD1 (5 bases). This CDR3 is 16 amino acids long. Trimming removed 3 bases at V and 0 bases at J, with 12 bases between. CDR1 is MDHEN, CDR2 SYDVKM, per germline. CDR3 sequence reads: CASSLIDRDSNQPQHF. DNA of the CDR3: TGTGCCAGCAGTTTGATCGACAGAGATAGCAATCAGCCCCAGCATTTT.

In its sample, this clonotype was seen many times. The V call is TRBV28, the J call TRBJ2-5; tentatively, D is TRBD2 (6 bases). The V end lost 2 bases, the J end lost 1 base, and 8 bases lay between the germline ends. The CDR3 consists of 14 residues. Germline lookup yields CDR1 MDHEN and CDR2 SYDVKM. The CDR3 here is CASSLGGIQETQYF. CDR3 coding DNA: TGTGCCAGCAGTTTAGGGGGGATCCAAGAGACCCAGTACTTC.

This clonotype occurred many times. The J gene is TRBJ1-1, the V gene TRBV20-1, with 12 bases aligning to TRBD1. Germline values: CDR1 DFQATT, CDR2 SNEGSKA (reference sequence). The CDR3 extends over 16 amino acids. J gave up 4 bases and V 2 bases, and 8 bases lay outside the gene matches. CDR3 sequence (DNA): TGCAGTGCTAGAACAACGGGACAGGGGGCTCGCACTGAAGCTTTCTTT. Protein: CSARTTGQGARTEAFF.

The chain is built from TRBV6-9 and TRBJ1-6, with D hard to call. The V and J ends lost 4 bases and 10 bases respectively, with 11 bases between them. The CDR3 loop spans 13 amino acids. CDR1 and CDR2 from the germline V gene are MNHGY and SVAAGI. The CDR3 DNA sequence: TGTGCCAGCAGTTCTTCCGGAAAATCACCCCTCCACTTT. Amino acids: CASSSSGKSPLHF.

The rearrangement joins TRBV30 to TRBJ2-7, with 7 bases that match TRBD1. The CDR3 runs to 15 residues. V lost 2 bases, J lost 4 bases, and 11 bases stayed unmatched. The germline gives CDR1 GTSNPN, CDR2 SVGIG (reference sequence). The CDR3 DNA reads TGTGCCTGGAGTTCAGGGGGTTTTCTATCGTACGAGCAGTACTTC. Amino acid sequence: CAWSSGGFLSYEQYF.

This clonotype occurred a few times. This chain joins TRBV7-9 and TRBJ2-3; 10 positions match TRBD2. The trim removed 3 bases at V and 6 bases at J, leaving 12 bases unmatched. This CDR3 is 17 amino acids long. From germline, CDR1 is SEHNR and CDR2 FQNEAQ (reference sequence). The CDR3 protein is CASSFRQREGPRDTQYF. The CDR3 bases are TGTGCCAGCAGCTTTCGGCAGCGGGAGGGCCCGCGGGATACGCAGTATTTT.

This clonotype was detected many times. This chain links TRBV7-2 with TRBJ2-3; TRBD1 aligns across 8 bases. The CDR3 length is 16 residues. The V and J ends lost 4 bases and 2 bases, in that order; junction bases with no gene match: 8. Looked up from germline, CDR1 is SGHTA and CDR2 is FQGNSA. As DNA, the CDR3 is TGTGCCAGCAGCTGGACAGGGAACGTCCCCACAGATACGCAGTATTTT. It is translated as CASSWTGNVPTDTQYF.

In this sample, this clonotype turned up many times. For the CDR3, the DNA is TGTGCCAGCAGCTTAGGGCTAGCGGGCGAAGAGCAGTACTTC. As protein: CASSLGLAGEEQYF. The chain employs TRBV7-9 and TRBJ2-7; 8 positions agree with TRBD2. This CDR3 spans 14 amino acids. V lost 1 base and J lost 7; bases outside the gene matches: 6. Germline CDR1 SEHNR, CDR2 FQNEAQ (reference sequence).

V usage is TRBV5-1 and J usage is TRBJ1-1; TRBD1 agrees at 8 bases. Germline V gene lookup returns CDR1 SGHRS and CDR2 YFSETQ. The CDR3 runs 15 residues. Trimming cost V 3 bases and J 2 bases; bases outside gene matches: 6. DNA for the CDR3: TGCGCCAGCAGCTCGTCAGGGGGCTTTAACACTGAAGCTTTCTTT. Translating it yields CASSSSGGFNTEAFF.

V usage is TRBV13 and J usage is TRBJ2-1; 9 nucleotides agree with TRBD1. The CDR3 length is 14 residues. After removal of 4 bases from V and 6 bases from J, the junction contained 4 bases not matched to a gene. Germline CDR1 and CDR2: PRHDT and FYEKMQ (reference sequence). CDR3 residues: CASSSGTGSNEQFF. The CDR3 DNA reads TGTGCCAGCAGCTCCGGGACAGGGAGCAATGAGCAGTTCTTC.